This T cell receptor (beta chain) originates from a study of shared clonotypes between healthy human individuals (dated by TCRdb to between 2020 and 2021). The study in broad terms: Three men and two women, aged 18 to 49 years, made up the cohort. For each donor, CD4 naive and CD4 memory were each given three plates, CD8 naive was given two plates, and CD8 memory was given one plate. The study deeply sequenced blood TCR repertoires of about 5 healthy adults to estimate repertoire size and the extent of clonotype sharing between individuals. To increase sequencing depth and limit assay-specific biases, TCR repertoire library preparation and sequencing were carried out by different laboratories using diverse techniques. Between about 0.94 and 8.9 billion PBMCs per donor were obtained by leukapheresis. General conclusions and limits of the study: When a few donors were compared, the shared fraction of clonotypes was roughly 5% for naive CD4, over 3% for naive CD8, roughly 2.5% for memory CD4, and less than 0.5% for memory CD8. Sampling was limited to blood, and TCR repertoires in tissue likely differ from TCR repertoires in blood. Pairwise subsampling led to the expectation that sequencing depth would affect the degree of clonotype sharing among donors. Rarefaction of sorted-subset datasets indicated incomplete sequencing despite the large sequencing depth. The genetic and exposure-history diversity represented was limited by the small number of donors. Estimated clonotype richness was generally larger for naive than for memory subsets. Higher generation probabilities were observed for clonotypes shared by all four sorted-subset donors than for non-shared clonotypes.

The CDR3 runs 14 residues from the cysteine to the phenylalanine. The only DNA kept is the CDR3, 42 bases in frame from the first base. V is cut back by 0 bases and J by 6 bases, with 5 bases in the junction unmatched. Looking up the germline V gene yields CDR1 SGDLS and CDR2 YYNGEE. CD8 naive samples were CD45RO-negative cells positively selected for CCR7, giving a CD45RA+CCR7+ population that excluded TemRA cells. The donors were healthy, HIV-negative adults with no recently reported acute infections or vaccinations. Only Caucasian adults living in Nashville, Tennessee, USA were represented among the donors. Blood was obtained by leukapheresis, after which PBMCs were separated by Ficoll-Histopaque density gradient centrifugation and cryopreserved in liquid nitrogen vapor phase. Purity and quantity of every magnetically sorted T cell population were checked by analytical flow cytometry. Genomic DNA was isolated from every sorted fraction and measured by UV absorbance on a Nanodrop 2000c.

Using the deep immunoSEQ assay, multiplex PCR amplified TCR CDR3 regions from genomic DNA. Genomic DNA extracted from each cell subset was distributed evenly over all wells of several immunoSEQ 96-well plates, and each plate served as one replicate. For sorted subsets, approximately 200 ng of genomic DNA, equivalent to around 31,000 T cell genomes, went into each replicate PCR. Purified libraries were quantified with a Qubit 3.0 fluorometer, sized on a Bioanalyzer 2100, and re-quantified with the KAPA Library Quantification kit. A separate single-read 150-cycle Illumina NextSeq 550 flow cell was used to sequence each immunoSEQ 96-well plate. The authors' pipeline ran thus. Because the immunoSEQ output included only junctional sequences and no quality scores, the filtering could not be the same as the filtering used for full-length reads. Sequences were annotated with PyIR, a Python wrapper for IgBLAST v1.9, using IMGT germline references to assign V/J genes and CDR3. Reads with weak V/J assignments (E-value above 1e-6), missing CDR3, stop codons, out-of-frame junctions, or ambiguous translated residues were removed. V3J clonotypes were defined by identical inferred V gene, J gene, and CDR3 amino acid sequence. To compute the percentage overlap between repertoires, the number of shared unique clonotypes was divided by the size of the smaller repertoire. Three approaches were used to assess repertoire richness: RTK rarefaction, the Chao1 estimator, and Recon v2.1 estimates of unobserved clonotypes. Generation probabilities for all TCRbeta clonotypes obtained by the gDNA method from several donors were computed using OLGA. Drawn from immuneACCESS, this table holds only the in-frame rearrangements with V and J called that TCRdb kept. Clones are partly lost; checked studies trace under half to an unresolved V gene and leave the rest unexplained. V and J calls and clone size are copied from that table; D and trimming were computed from the DNA. This sample has about 2,100,000 clones in its table, and about 92% of those were observed once. The ten largest clonotypes hold 1.5% to 2% of the sample.

About this clone: Its antigen has not been determined. No base quality information exists; no much larger clone differs at one position.

The sequenced sample consisted of naive CD8+ T cells from PBMCs. The cell subset or site label, read with the paper, signifies: CD45RA+CCR7+. The receptor was isolated from a man between 18 and 35 years old in good health. Some clones in this sample may be carry-over from other donors' samples. In this chain, TRBV9 is recombined with TRBJ1-2; 7 of the junction bases match TRBD1. The nucleotide sequence reads as follows: TGTGCCAGCAGCGTAGTGGGAGGGGGCCATGGCTACACCTTC. Its translation is CASSVVGGGHGYTF.